These 20 T cell receptor beta chains were all obtained from the same sample, sequenced in a study of T-cell memory formation after mild COVID-19. TCRdb used MiXCR to reprocess the 5' RACE reads, holding one entry per CDR3 protein. Counted here are 250,000 to 350,000 distinct CDR3 sequences, 15% to 20% occurring once; the ten biggest clones make up roughly 20%. The sample comprised PBMCs or a T cell subset sorted from them (not recorded which). These receptors were taken from a man between 18 and 29 years old who had mild COVID-19 (a few samples of this study predate the infection). Cell type and time point are not known.

This clonotype occurred many times. The junction does not match germline at one end; this may be a read error. The rearrangement joins TRBV5-1 to TRBJ2-6, with D uncertain. From germline, CDR1 is SGHRS and CDR2 YFSETQ. This CDR3 has 13 residues. CDR3 sequence (DNA): TGTGCCAGCCGTGACTCTGGGGCCAACGTCCTGACTTTC. It translates to CASRDSGANVLTF.

This clonotype has only a few counts. The rearrangement links TRBV5-1 to TRBJ2-2; D may be TRBD1 or TRBD2 (6 bases each). Germline V CDR1 and CDR2: SGHRS, YFSETQ. Trimming cost V 0 bases and J 6 bases, with 18 bases left between them. The CDR3 totals 17 residues. The CDR3 loop is CASSLGRGTHMSGELFF. The CDR3 DNA follows: TGCGCCAGCAGCTTGGGCCGGGGGACACATATGTCCGGGGAGCTGTTTTTT.

The chain couples TRBV20-1 to TRBJ2-1, with 12 bases lining up with TRBD2. Germline V gene sequence: CDR1 DFQATT, CDR2 SNEGSKA (reference sequence). Germline trimming cut 2 bases from V and 2 bases from J; bases unmatched to any gene: 4. The CDR3 runs to 16 residues. In DNA, the CDR3 is TGCAGTGCTAGATCGACTAGCGGGGGCGCCTACAATGAGCAGTTCTTC. It is translated as CSARSTSGGAYNEQFF.

There are many counts of this clonotype. This chain uses TRBV5-1 with TRBJ2-7; D possibly corresponds to TRBD1 (5 bases). V was trimmed by 4 bases and J by 1 base, leaving 9 bases between them. Germline V gene sequence: CDR1 SGHRS, CDR2 YFSETQ. The length of the CDR3 is 13 residues. CDR3 DNA: TGCGCCAGCAGCCCTACAGGTTCCTACGAGCAGTACTTC. This codes for CASSPTGSYEQYF.

This chain links TRBV7-9 with TRBJ2-1; D perhaps matches TRBD1 (5 bases). Germline V gives CDR1 SEHNR, CDR2 FQNEAQ (reference sequence). The CDR3 spans 13 residues. Trimming took off 5 bases at V and 4 bases at J, with 9 bases between the two ends. CDR3: CASSGRGYNEQFF. In DNA form, the CDR3 reads TGTGCCAGCAGCGGAAGGGGTTACAATGAGCAGTTCTTC.

CDR3 residues: CASSKRTGTKEQFF. CDR3 DNA: TGTGCCAGCAGCAAAAGGACTGGCACCAAGGAGCAGTTCTTC. This chain uses TRBV2 with TRBJ2-1; tentatively, D is TRBD2 (5 bases). Germline assignment: CDR1 SNHLY and CDR2 FYNNEI. The V end was cut by 6 bases, the J end by 10 bases, with 19 bases between. The CDR3 consists of 14 residues.

In the case of this clonotype: Sequence at one end of the junction differs from germline and may be a read error. The V call is TRBV12-3 or TRBV12-4, the J call TRBJ2-7; perhaps TRBD1 as D (6 bases). This CDR3 comprises 13 residues. The DNA for the CDR3 is TGTGCCAGCAGTTTCAGGGGCTCCCACGAGCAGTACTTC. Translated, it gives CASSFRGSHEQYF.

This clonotype was detected a few times. V and J are TRBV5-1 and TRBJ2-3; 8 nucleotides line up with TRBD2. With V trimmed by 5 bases and J by 0 bases, 5 bases remained unmatched. The CDR3 runs 15 residues. Germline V gives CDR1 SGHRS, CDR2 YFSETQ. DNA for the CDR3: TGCGCCAGCAGTGGCGGGGGGAGGAGCACAGATACGCAGTATTTT. This sequence encodes CASSGGGRSTDTQYF.

The chain has TRBV9 and TRBJ1-3; D is undetermined. V was shortened by 5 bases and J by 4 bases, with 7 bases between the two germline ends. Germline V gene sequence: CDR1 SGDLS, CDR2 YYNGEE. The CDR3 contains 12 residues. CDR3 loop: CASRDEGNTIYF. The CDR3 DNA is TGTGCCAGCAGGGACGAGGGAAACACCATATATTTT.

This clonotype was observed a handful of times. This chain joins TRBV6-2 or TRBV6-3 and TRBJ2-5; 8 nucleotides line up with TRBD1. V trimming: 7 bases; J trimming: 2 bases; junction bases outside the gene matches: 6. In germline, CDR1 is MNHEY, CDR2 SVGEGT. The CDR3 sequence is 14 residues long. CDR3 amino acids: CASNRDRKQETQYF. CDR3 sequence (DNA): TGTGCCAGCAATCGGGACAGGAAACAAGAGACCCAGTACTTC.

The chain has TRBV20-1 and TRBJ2-7; 10 positions agree with TRBD1. V lost 5 bases to trimming and J lost 3 bases; unmatched junction nucleotides: 10. CDR3 length: 15 residues. Germline V gives CDR1 DFQATT, CDR2 SNEGSKA (reference sequence). DNA of the CDR3: TGCAGTGCTTTGTCGCCGGGACAGGGGCACTACGAGCAGTACTTC. Protein product: CSALSPGQGHYEQYF.

This clonotype has more than one count but fewer than ten. The chain joins TRBV2 to TRBJ2-7; TRBD2 agrees at 9 bases. Trimming cost V 8 bases and J 2 bases; bases outside gene matches: 4. This CDR3 comprises 13 residues. CDR1 SNHLY and CDR2 FYNNEI come from the germline V gene. The CDR3 here is CASGIAGAYEQYF. The CDR3, as DNA: TGTGCCAGCGGGATAGCGGGGGCCTACGAGCAGTACTTC.

V gene TRBV11-2 combines with J gene TRBJ1-1, with a weak D call TRBD1 (5 bases). Trimming pared 4 bases from V and 4 bases from J, leaving 10 bases between. Germline lookup yields CDR1 SGHAT and CDR2 FQNNGV. The CDR3 is 13 amino acids. CDR3 residues: CASSSLRVTEAFF. In DNA, the CDR3 is TGTGCCAGCAGCTCCCTCAGGGTCACTGAAGCTTTCTTT.

V is TRBV7-3 and J is TRBJ2-2; TRBD1 aligns across 10 bases. The CDR3 sequence is 16 residues long. Germline CDR1 and CDR2: SGHTA and FQGTGA. The J segment lost 5 bases and the V segment lost 5 bases, leaving 8 bases of the junction unmatched. CDR3 amino acids: CASSPTGGGWTGELFF. CDR3 nucleotides: TGTGCCAGCAGCCCGACAGGGGGCGGTTGGACCGGGGAGCTGTTTTTT.

This sequence joins TRBV19 and TRBJ2-5; unclear D gene. The CDR3 is made up of 12 amino acids. CDR1 and CDR2 (germline): LNHDA, SQIVND (reference sequence). Trimming took off 6 bases at V and 6 bases at J, with 11 bases between the two ends. The CDR3 nucleotides read TGTGCCAGTAGCAACAGAGAGAAGACCCAGTACTTC. Residues: CASSNREKTQYF.

A few counts support this clonotype. The rearrangement uses TRBV15 and TRBJ2-5; 8 bases are a match to TRBD2. V was pared by 3 bases and J by 5 bases, with 8 bases of the junction left unmatched. This CDR3 comprises 15 residues. Germline V gives CDR1 LNHNV, CDR2 YYDKDF (reference sequence). Here the CDR3 reads CATSRKRGWSETQYF. The DNA for the CDR3 is TGTGCCACCAGCAGGAAGCGGGGGTGGTCGGAGACCCAGTACTTC.

Ten or more counts support this clonotype. J is TRBJ2-3 and V is TRBV5-1; D ambiguous. This CDR3 region has 13 residues. Trimming stripped 4 bases from V and 6 bases from J, with 12 bases between. Germline V gene sequence: CDR1 SGHRS, CDR2 YFSETQ. CDR3 sequence: CASSPIVRDTQYF. As DNA, the CDR3 is TGCGCCAGCAGCCCTATAGTACGGGATACGCAGTATTTT.

This clonotype has a count of ten or more. The genes are TRBV28 and TRBJ2-2; D remains ambiguous. The germline CDR1 and CDR2 sequences are MDHEN and SYDVKM. This CDR3 spans 13 amino acids. V dropped 0 bases and J dropped 4 bases, with 3 bases sitting between them. CDR3 region: CASSLWGTGELFF. The DNA for the CDR3 is TGTGCCAGCAGTTTATGGGGCACCGGGGAGCTGTTTTTT.

This clonotype occurred a few times. The J gene is TRBJ1-1, the V gene TRBV6-6; 11 bases map to TRBD1. The length of the CDR3 is 19 residues. V was pared by 6 bases and J by 6 bases, with 21 bases of the junction left unmatched. Germline-derived CDR1 and CDR2 are MNHNY and SVGAGI (reference sequence). CDR3 DNA sequence: TGTGCCAGCAGCACTATTCTCCCTAGATATCCGGGACAGGGGGCTGAAGCTTTCTTT. It is translated as CASSTILPRYPGQGAEAFF.

J is TRBJ2-1 and V is TRBV12-3 or TRBV12-4; D not resolved. The CDR3 is made up of 12 amino acids. V gave up 4 bases and J gave up 8 bases, with 9 bases separating them. CDR3 amino acids: CASSSRWDEQFF. The CDR3 region has the DNA TGTGCCAGCAGTTCGCGGTGGGATGAGCAGTTCTTC.